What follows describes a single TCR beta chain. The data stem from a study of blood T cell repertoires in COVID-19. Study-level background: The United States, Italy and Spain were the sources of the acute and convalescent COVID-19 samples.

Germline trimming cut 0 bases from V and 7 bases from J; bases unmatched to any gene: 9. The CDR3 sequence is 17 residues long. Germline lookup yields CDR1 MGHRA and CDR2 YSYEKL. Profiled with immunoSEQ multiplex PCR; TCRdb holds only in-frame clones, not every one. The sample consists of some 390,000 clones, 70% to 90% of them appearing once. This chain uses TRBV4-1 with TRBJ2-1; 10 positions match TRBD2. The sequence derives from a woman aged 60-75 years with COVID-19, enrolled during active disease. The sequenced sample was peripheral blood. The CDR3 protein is CASSQDAALAGSNEQFF. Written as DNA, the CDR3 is TGCGCCAGCAGCCAAGATGCCGCACTAGCGGGGTCTAATGAGCAGTTCTTC.